These 29 T cell receptor beta chains were all obtained from the same sample, sequenced in a study of T cell repertoires in cytomegalovirus infection. TCRdb re-called the reads with MiXCR, one entry per CDR3 protein. Among some 920,000 distinct CDR3 sequences listed, approximately 31% were seen once. No cognate antigen is known for these TCRs. The sequenced sample was cultured CD8+ T cells from PBMCs, obtained from culture after CMV antigen stimulation. The source is a human donor in good health (CMV status not recorded). Some clones in this sample may be carry-over from other donors' samples.

In its sample, this clonotype was seen a few times. The chain uses TRBV7-3 and TRBJ2-1; 9 nucleotides agree with TRBD2. This CDR3 is 16 amino acids long. V was clipped by 3 bases and J by 3 bases; unmatched bases: 6. Germline CDR1 SGHTA, CDR2 FQGTGA. CDR3 residues: CASSLGAGGFYNEQFF. The CDR3 bases are TGTGCCAGCAGCTTGGGGGCGGGGGGGTTCTACAATGAGCAGTTCTTC.

In its sample, this clonotype was seen a few times. The chain uses TRBV6-2 or TRBV6-3 and TRBJ1-6; D ambiguous. Germline loops: CDR1 MNHEY, CDR2 SVGEGT. The CDR3 contains 16 residues. V lost 3 bases, J lost 10 bases, and 19 bases lay in between. DNA for the CDR3: TGTGCCAGCAGTTATTCGCCCCGGGAGGGTTGGTCACCCCTCCACTTT. It specifies CASSYSPREGWSPLHF.

The V call is TRBV20-1, the J call TRBJ2-1; a possible D gene is TRBD1 (6 bases). CDR1 is DFQATT, CDR2 SNEGSKA, per germline (reference sequence). V lost 0 bases and J 4 bases, leaving 13 bases between the germline ends. This CDR3 has 15 amino acids. In nucleotides, the CDR3 is TGCAGTGCTAGAGATACAACAGGGCCGTACAATGAGCAGTTCTTC. The encoded protein is CSARDTTGPYNEQFF.

The J gene is TRBJ2-7, the V gene TRBV6-5; maybe TRBD1 (6 bases). The CDR3 sequence is 16 residues long. Germline V gene sequence: CDR1 MNHEY, CDR2 SVGAGI. The V gene lost 3 bases and the J gene lost 5 bases, with 20 bases spanning the gap. The CDR3 is CASSYAGQPEPNEQYF. The CDR3 coding sequence is TGTGCCAGCAGTTATGCTGGACAGCCCGAACCCAACGAGCAGTACTTC.

V and J are TRBV11-2 and TRBJ2-7; unclear D gene. Germline V gene lookup returns CDR1 SGHAT and CDR2 FQNNGV. V dropped 2 bases and J dropped 0 bases, with 8 bases sitting between them. The CDR3 consists of 14 residues. This chain's CDR3 is CASSLRADSYEQYV. CDR3 bases: TGTGCCAGCAGCTTAAGAGCAGACTCCTACGAGCAGTACGTC.

The chain combines TRBV15 with TRBJ2-5; D possibly corresponds to TRBD2 (8 bases). Germline CDR1 is LNHNV and CDR2 is YYDKDF (reference sequence). The CDR3 totals 16 residues. V lost 7 bases and J lost 0, with 18 bases in between. This CDR3 is CATMEGLGGNQETQYF. Written as DNA, the CDR3 is TGTGCCACCATGGAGGGACTAGGGGGCAACCAAGAGACCCAGTACTTC.

This rearrangement joins TRBV20-1 to TRBJ1-5, with TRBD1 matching 7 bases. In germline, CDR1 is DFQATT, CDR2 SNEGSKA (reference sequence). This CDR3 is built from 15 residues. The V and J ends lost 0 bases and 4 bases, in that order; junction bases with no gene match: 6. The CDR3 is CSARDSGGRNQPQHF. CDR3 DNA: TGCAGTGCTAGAGATTCAGGGGGTAGGAATCAGCCCCAGCATTTT.

The chain is built from TRBV5-1 and TRBJ2-1; TRBD1 or TRBD2 may be the D gene (6 bases each). Deletions cut 3 bases from V and 5 bases from J, with 18 bases between. The CDR3 extends over 16 amino acids. Germline loops: CDR1 SGHRS, CDR2 YFSETQ. CDR3 amino acids: CASSSSGWGDNNEQFF. In DNA, the CDR3 is TGCGCCAGCAGCTCCTCGGGTTGGGGGGACAACAATGAGCAGTTCTTC.

This clonotype was detected only a few times. J is TRBJ2-3 and V is TRBV6-5; D is uncertain. With 0 bases removed from V and 4 bases from J, the gap between germline ends came to 17 bases. Germline V gene lookup returns CDR1 MNHEY and CDR2 SVGAGI. CDR3 length equals 17 residues. CDR3 coding DNA: TGTGCCAGCAGTTACTCGCCCCTAACGGTAGTTGCAGATACGCAGTATTTT. It is translated as CASSYSPLTVVADTQYF.

In this sample, this clonotype turned up many times. The chain couples TRBV12-3 or TRBV12-4 to TRBJ2-3; TRBD1 matches at 8 bases. The V gene end was trimmed by 3 bases and the J gene end by 2 bases; junction bases not matched to a gene: 16. The CDR3 contains 19 residues. The CDR3 DNA sequence: TGTGCCAGCAGTTTCCTTATCTGGGAAGACAGGGGATCCACAGATACGCAGTATTTT. Amino acids: CASSFLIWEDRGSTDTQYF.

This clonotype has only one observation. This chain links TRBV7-3 with TRBJ1-1, with a possible D match to TRBD1 (6 bases). The germline V gene encodes CDR1 SGHTA and CDR2 FQGTGA. The CDR3 is 11 residues long. With 6 bases removed from V and 8 bases from J, the gap between germline ends came to 10 bases. CDR3 DNA sequence: TGTGCCAGCAGATACAGGGCGGAAGCTTTCTTT. Translated: CASRYRAEAFF.

The chain uses TRBV4-1 and TRBJ2-1, with 11 bases lining up with TRBD2. CDR3 length equals 16 residues. Germline-derived CDR1 and CDR2 are MGHRA and YSYEKL. The V and J ends lost 4 bases and 5 bases, in that order; junction bases with no gene match: 7. The CDR3 region has the DNA TGCGCCAGCAGCCCTCTGGGACTAGCGGAGAACAATGAGCAGTTCTTC. As protein: CASSPLGLAENNEQFF.

With regard to this clonotype: This may be a read error, as it is one base from a much larger clone. The chain uses TRBV7-2 and TRBJ2-7, with 9 bases identical to TRBD1. This CDR3 comprises 14 residues. Per the germline V gene, CDR1 is SGHTA and CDR2 is FQGNSA. CDR3 loop: CPSSSWTGAYEQYF. The CDR3 DNA is TGTCCCAGCAGCTCTTGGACAGGGGCCTACGAGCAGTACTTC.

In the case of this clonotype: A much larger clone differs from this one at a single base, so this may be a read error. Because the CDR3 is missing its conserved closing phenylalanine or tryptophan, this is likely a read error. As DNA, the CDR3 is TGTGCCAGCAGCTCTTACTCGGGACAGAGCAAATCCTACGAGCAGTACGCC. This codes for CASSSYSGQSKSYEQYA. The chain employs TRBV7-4 and TRBJ2-7, with 7 bases that match TRBD1. Germline assignment: CDR1 SGHVT and CDR2 SQSDAQ. V dropped 4 bases and J dropped 1; count of bases not matched to a gene: 13. The CDR3 is 17 residues long.

This clonotype came up a few times. V usage is TRBV5-1 and J usage is TRBJ1-2; 7 positions match TRBD1. Trimming cost V 5 bases and J 6 bases; bases outside gene matches: 16. In germline, CDR1 is SGHRS, CDR2 YFSETQ. This CDR3 is built from 16 residues. The CDR3 region has the DNA TGCGCCAGCAGATCTCCGAGACAGGGCGGCTCAGATGGCTACACCTTC. Its translation is CASRSPRQGGSDGYTF.

The chain combines TRBV6-1 with TRBJ1-1; D is perhaps TRBD1 (5 bases). From germline, CDR1 is MNHNS and CDR2 SASEGT. This CDR3 is built from 12 residues. Trimming took off 10 bases at V and 5 bases at J, with 14 bases between the two ends. The CDR3 nucleotides read TGTGCCACCCGACCCCGGGGGACTGAAGCTTTCTTT. Translation: CATRPRGTEAFF.

The rearrangement uses TRBV5-1 and TRBJ2-1; D possibly corresponds to TRBD2 (5 bases). Germline V gives CDR1 SGHRS, CDR2 YFSETQ. The V end was cut by 3 bases, the J end by 6 bases, with 10 bases between. The CDR3 has 13 residues. This CDR3 is CASSSDYLNEQFF. CDR3 DNA sequence: TGCGCCAGCAGCTCCGACTACCTCAATGAGCAGTTCTTC.

The chain links TRBV19 to TRBJ1-5; D ambiguous. Per the germline V gene, CDR1 is LNHDA and CDR2 is SQIVND (reference sequence). The CDR3 spans 14 residues. The V gene lost 2 bases and the J gene lost 1 base, with 6 bases spanning the gap. As DNA, the CDR3 is TGTGCCAGTAGTATACTTGGAAGCAATCAGCCCCAGCATTTT. Translating gives CASSILGSNQPQHF. The whole variable domain, remainder taken from reference TRBV19 and TRBJ1-5, is DGGITQSPKYLFRKEGQNVTLSCEQNLNHDAMYWYRQDPGQGLRLIYYSQIVNDFQKGDIAEGYSVSREKKESFPLTVTSAQKNPTAFYLCASSILGSNQPQHFGDGTRLSIL.

The chain links TRBV6-5 to TRBJ2-7; maybe TRBD2 (6 bases). The V and J ends lost 2 bases and 6 bases respectively, with 14 bases between them. Germline CDR1 and CDR2: MNHEY and SVGAGI. The CDR3 is 14 amino acids. CDR3 loop: CASSYGDWGVEQYF. CDR3 nucleotide sequence: TGTGCCAGCAGTTACGGGGACTGGGGGGTCGAGCAGTACTTC.

This clonotype was seen a handful of times. The rearrangement links TRBV6-4 to TRBJ2-2, with 12 nucleotides matching TRBD1. Germline V gene lookup returns CDR1 MRHNA and CDR2 SNTAGT. The V segment lost 6 bases and the J segment 8 bases; nucleotides outside the gene matches: 7. The CDR3 has 15 residues. CDR3 region: CASSPGTGGSGELFF. The CDR3 bases are TGTGCCAGCAGCCCCGGGACAGGGGGCTCGGGGGAGCTGTTTTTT.

This clonotype was detected ten times or more. V usage is TRBV19 and J usage is TRBJ2-4; D call uncertain. Germline V gene data show CDR1 as LNHDA and CDR2 as SQIVND (reference sequence). The CDR3 loop spans 14 amino acids. Trimming shortened V by 5 bases and J by 7 bases, and 15 bases separated the two germline ends. The CDR3 loop is CASSPQDGTNIQYF. Here the CDR3 DNA reads TGTGCCAGTAGTCCTCAAGACGGAACCAACATTCAGTACTTC. The full variable domain, its missing parts supplied by reference TRBV19 and TRBJ2-4, is DGGITQSPKYLFRKEGQNVTLSCEQNLNHDAMYWYRQDPGQGLRLIYYSQIVNDFQKGDIAEGYSVSREKKESFPLTVTSAQKNPTAFYLCASSPQDGTNIQYFGAGTRLSVL.

The chain links TRBV9 to TRBJ2-5; 13 nucleotides align to TRBD2. CDR3 size: 15 residues. V shed 4 bases and J 7 bases; nucleotides not matched to a gene: 7. Germline lookup yields CDR1 SGDLS and CDR2 YYNGEE. The CDR3 DNA reads as TGTGCCAGCAGCTCAACTAGCGGGGGGGCCGGGACCCAGTACTTC. It codes for CASSSTSGGAGTQYF. Full variable domain (remainder filled in from reference TRBV9 and TRBJ2-5): DSGVTQTPKHLITATGQRVTLRCSPRSGDLSVYWYQQSLDQGLQFLIQYYNGEERAKGNILERFSAQQFPDLHSELNLSSLELGDSALYFCASSSTSGGAGTQYFGPGTRLLVL.

In this sample, this clonotype turned up a few times. V usage is TRBV2 and J usage is TRBJ2-6; D call uncertain. Between the trimmed V and J ends, which lost 2 bases and 0 bases, there was a span of 14 bases. Germline V gene data show CDR1 as SNHLY and CDR2 as FYNNEI. The CDR3 has 18 residues. The CDR3 loop reads CASSETVEFYSGANVLTF. CDR3 nucleotides: TGTGCCAGCAGTGAAACTGTAGAGTTCTACTCTGGGGCCAACGTCCTGACTTTC.

This sequence joins TRBV27 and TRBJ2-5; D unclear. The CDR3 spans 13 residues. CDR1 is MNHEY and CDR2 is SMNVEV in the germline V gene (reference sequence). With 1 base removed from V and 6 bases from J, the gap between germline ends came to 9 bases. DNA of the CDR3: TGTGCCAGCAGTTTATACTACGGGCAGACCCAGTACTTC. Translation gives CASSLYYGQTQYF.

The V call is TRBV20-1, the J call TRBJ2-5; 12 nucleotides align to TRBD2. V shed 6 bases, J shed 2 bases, and the junction held 7 bases outside the gene matches. This CDR3 is 15 amino acids long. The germline V gene encodes CDR1 DFQATT and CDR2 SNEGSKA (reference sequence). In nucleotides, the CDR3 is TGCAGTGCCCTCACTAGCGGGGGGCTTCAAGAGACCCAGTACTTC. Encoded protein: CSALTSGGLQETQYF.

This clonotype has just a few counts. The chain joins TRBV6-5 to TRBJ2-5, with TRBD2 matching 15 bases. Looked up from germline, CDR1 is MNHEY and CDR2 is SVGAGI. This CDR3 comprises 17 residues. Unmatched junction bases numbered 4, after V lost 1 base and J lost 4 bases. CDR3: CASSYYGLAGGGETQYF. The CDR3 nucleotides read TGTGCCAGCAGTTACTACGGACTAGCGGGGGGGGGAGAGACCCAGTACTTC.

The rearrangement joins TRBV7-9 to TRBJ1-4; no clear D gene. Germline loops: CDR1 SEHNR, CDR2 FQNEAQ (reference sequence). Trimming left V 4 bases short and J 4 bases short, with 7 bases between. The CDR3 covers 13 residues. The CDR3 protein is CASSWSLNEKLFF. The CDR3 DNA follows: TGTGCCAGCAGCTGGTCTCTTAATGAAAAACTGTTTTTT.

The chain links TRBV7-9 to TRBJ2-3; D is ambiguous. Between the trimmed V and J ends, which lost 4 bases and 0 bases, there was a span of 14 bases. The CDR3 runs to 16 residues. The germline V gene encodes CDR1 SEHNR and CDR2 FQNEAQ (reference sequence). The CDR3 region has the DNA TGTGCCAGCAGCTCCCCGGTGGCGACTAGCACAGATACGCAGTATTTT. Its protein is CASSSPVATSTDTQYF.

In this sample, this clonotype turned up once. The chain combines TRBV27 with TRBJ2-7, with D perhaps TRBD2 (6 bases). Germline V gene sequence: CDR1 MNHEY, CDR2 SMNVEV (reference sequence). The CDR3 runs 14 residues. Trimming removed 6 bases from V and 7 bases from J, with 19 bases in between. CDR3: CASSFSGAAWEQYF. CDR3 coding DNA: TGTGCCAGCAGCTTTAGCGGTGCCGCTTGGGAGCAGTACTTC.